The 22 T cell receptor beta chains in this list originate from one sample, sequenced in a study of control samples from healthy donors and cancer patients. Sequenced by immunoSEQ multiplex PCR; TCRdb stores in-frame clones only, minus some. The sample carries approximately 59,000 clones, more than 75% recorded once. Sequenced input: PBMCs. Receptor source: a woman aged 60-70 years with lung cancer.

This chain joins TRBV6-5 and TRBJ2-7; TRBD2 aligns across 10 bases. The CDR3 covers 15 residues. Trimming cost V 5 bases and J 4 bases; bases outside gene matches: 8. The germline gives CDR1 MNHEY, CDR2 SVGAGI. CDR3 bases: TGTGCCAGCAGTCCCCTGGGACTAGCGTCGTACGAGCAGTACTTC. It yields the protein CASSPLGLASYEQYF.

The CDR3 protein is CASTSANYGYTF. For the CDR3, the DNA is TGTGCCAGCACTTCGGCGAACTATGGCTACACCTTC. The chain joins TRBV28 to TRBJ1-2; D remains unclear. V was shortened by 7 bases and J by 2 bases, with 8 bases between the two germline ends. The CDR3 is 12 residues long. The germline V gene encodes CDR1 MDHEN and CDR2 SYDVKM.

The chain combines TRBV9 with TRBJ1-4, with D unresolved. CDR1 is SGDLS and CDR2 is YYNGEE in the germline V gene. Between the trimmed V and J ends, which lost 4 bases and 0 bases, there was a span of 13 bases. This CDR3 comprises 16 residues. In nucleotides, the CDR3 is TGTGCCAGCAGCCAGAGACCGATCTCAACTAATGAAAAACTGTTTTTT. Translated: CASSQRPISTNEKLFF.

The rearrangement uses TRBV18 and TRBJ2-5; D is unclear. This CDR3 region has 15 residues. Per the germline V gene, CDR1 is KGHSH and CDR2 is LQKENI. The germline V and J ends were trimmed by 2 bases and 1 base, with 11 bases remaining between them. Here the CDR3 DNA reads TGTGCCAGCTCACCAATAGTGGGAACCCAAGAGACCCAGTACTTC. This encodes CASSPIVGTQETQYF.

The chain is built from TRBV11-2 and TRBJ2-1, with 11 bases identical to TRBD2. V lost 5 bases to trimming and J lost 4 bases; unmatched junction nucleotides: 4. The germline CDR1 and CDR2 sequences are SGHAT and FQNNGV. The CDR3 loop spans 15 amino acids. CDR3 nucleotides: TGTGCCAGCAGCCTGACTAGCGGGACTTACAATGAGCAGTTCTTC. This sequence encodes CASSLTSGTYNEQFF.

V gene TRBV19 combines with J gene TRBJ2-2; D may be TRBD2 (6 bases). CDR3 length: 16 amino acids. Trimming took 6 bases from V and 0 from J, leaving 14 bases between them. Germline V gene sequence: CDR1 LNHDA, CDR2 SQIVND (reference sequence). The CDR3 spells CASRDGTLTNTGELFF. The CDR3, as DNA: TGTGCCAGTAGAGACGGGACTCTAACGAACACCGGGGAGCTGTTTTTT.

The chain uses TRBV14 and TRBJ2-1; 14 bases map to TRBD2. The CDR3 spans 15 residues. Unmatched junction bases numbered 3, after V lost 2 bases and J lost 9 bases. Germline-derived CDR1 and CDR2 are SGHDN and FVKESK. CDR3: CASSQLTSGGGEQFF. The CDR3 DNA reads TGTGCCAGCAGCCAACTGACTAGCGGGGGGGGTGAGCAGTTCTTC. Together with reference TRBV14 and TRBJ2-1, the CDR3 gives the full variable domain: EAGVTQFPSHSVIEKGQTVTLRCDPISGHDNLYWYRRVMGKEIKFLLHFVKESKQDESGMPNNRFLAERTGGTYSTLKVQPAELEDSGVYFCASSQLTSGGGEQFFGPGTRLTVL.

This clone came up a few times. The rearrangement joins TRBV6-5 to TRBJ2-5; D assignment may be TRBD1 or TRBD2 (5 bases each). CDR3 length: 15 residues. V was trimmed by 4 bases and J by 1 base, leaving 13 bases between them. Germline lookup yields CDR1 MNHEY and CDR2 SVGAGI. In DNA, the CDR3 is TGTGCCAGCAGTTTATCCCTCGGGACCCAAGAGACCCAGTACTTC. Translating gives CASSLSLGTQETQYF.

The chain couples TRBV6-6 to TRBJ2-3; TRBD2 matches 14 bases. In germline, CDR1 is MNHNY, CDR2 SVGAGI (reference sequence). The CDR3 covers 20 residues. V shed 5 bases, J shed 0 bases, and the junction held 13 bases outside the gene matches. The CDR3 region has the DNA TGTGCCAGCAGTCGACGACTAGCGGGGGGGCCGTTCGGTAGCACAGATACGCAGTATTTT. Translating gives CASSRRLAGGPFGSTDTQYF.

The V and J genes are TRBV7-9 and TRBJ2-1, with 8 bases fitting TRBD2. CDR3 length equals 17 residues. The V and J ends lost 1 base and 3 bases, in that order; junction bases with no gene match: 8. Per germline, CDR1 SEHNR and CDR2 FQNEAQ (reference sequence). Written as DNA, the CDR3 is TGTGCCAGCAGCTTAGGGAGGACTAGCCTCTTCTACAATGAGCAGTTCTTC. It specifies CASSLGRTSLFYNEQFF.

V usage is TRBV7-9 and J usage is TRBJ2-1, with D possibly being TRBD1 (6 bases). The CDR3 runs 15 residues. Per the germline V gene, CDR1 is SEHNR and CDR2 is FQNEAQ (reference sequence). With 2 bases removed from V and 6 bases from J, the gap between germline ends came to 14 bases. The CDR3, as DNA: TGTGCCAGCAGCTTATGGGGGCCGGTTAGCAATGAGCAGTTCTTC. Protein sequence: CASSLWGPVSNEQFF.

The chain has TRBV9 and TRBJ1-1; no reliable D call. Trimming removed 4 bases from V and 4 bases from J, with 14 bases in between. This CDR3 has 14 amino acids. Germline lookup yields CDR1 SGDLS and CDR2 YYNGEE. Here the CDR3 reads CASSPDPLGTEAFF. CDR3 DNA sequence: TGTGCCAGCAGCCCTGACCCCCTCGGCACTGAAGCTTTCTTT.

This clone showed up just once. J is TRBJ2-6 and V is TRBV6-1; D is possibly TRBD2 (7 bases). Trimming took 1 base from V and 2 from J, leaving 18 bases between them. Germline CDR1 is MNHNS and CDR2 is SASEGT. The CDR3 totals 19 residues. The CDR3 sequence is CASSEVFGGAVAGANVLTF. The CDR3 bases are TGTGCCAGCAGTGAAGTGTTTGGGGGGGCAGTAGCTGGGGCCAACGTCCTGACTTTC.

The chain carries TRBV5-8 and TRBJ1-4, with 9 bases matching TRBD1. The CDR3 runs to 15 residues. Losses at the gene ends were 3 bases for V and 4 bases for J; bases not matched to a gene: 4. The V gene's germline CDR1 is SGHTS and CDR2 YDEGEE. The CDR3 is CASSSGTGNNEKLFF. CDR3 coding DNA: TGTGCCAGCAGCTCGGGGACAGGGAATAATGAAAAACTGTTTTTT.

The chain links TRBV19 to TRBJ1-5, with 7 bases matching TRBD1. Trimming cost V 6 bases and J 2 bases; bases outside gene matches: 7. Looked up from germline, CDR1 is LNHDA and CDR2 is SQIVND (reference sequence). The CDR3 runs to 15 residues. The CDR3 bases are TGTGCCAGTAGCAGAGACAGGGCTGGCAATCAGCCCCAGCATTTT. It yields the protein CASSRDRAGNQPQHF. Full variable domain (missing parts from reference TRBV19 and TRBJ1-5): DGGITQSPKYLFRKEGQNVTLSCEQNLNHDAMYWYRQDPGQGLRLIYYSQIVNDFQKGDIAEGYSVSREKKESFPLTVTSAQKNPTAFYLCASSRDRAGNQPQHFGDGTRLSIL.

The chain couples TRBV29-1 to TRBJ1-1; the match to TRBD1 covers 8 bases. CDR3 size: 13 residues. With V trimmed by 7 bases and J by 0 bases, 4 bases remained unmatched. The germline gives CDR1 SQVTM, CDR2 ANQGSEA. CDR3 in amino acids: CSAQGQVNTEAFF. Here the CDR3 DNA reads TGCAGCGCTCAGGGACAGGTGAACACTGAAGCTTTCTTT. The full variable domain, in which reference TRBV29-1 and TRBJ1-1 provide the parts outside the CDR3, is SAVISQKPSRDICQRGTSLTIQCQVDSQVTMMFWYRQQPGQSLTLIATANQGSEATYESGFVIDKFPISRPNLTFSTLTVSNMSPEDSSIYLCSAQGQVNTEAFFGQGTRLTVV.

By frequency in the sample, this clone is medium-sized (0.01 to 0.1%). This chain's CDR3 is CASSSPGRSPYGYTF. The CDR3 region has the DNA TGTGCCAGCAGTTCCCCAGGACGATCCCCCTATGGCTACACCTTC. This rearrangement joins TRBV28 to TRBJ1-2; no definite D call. This CDR3 contains 15 residues. Deletions cut 4 bases from V and 4 bases from J, with 16 bases between. Germline CDR1 and CDR2: MDHEN and SYDVKM.

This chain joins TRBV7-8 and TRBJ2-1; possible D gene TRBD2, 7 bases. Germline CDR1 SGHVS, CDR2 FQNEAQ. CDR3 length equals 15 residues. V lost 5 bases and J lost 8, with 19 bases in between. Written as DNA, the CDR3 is TGTGCCAGCAGCCCAGGGGCTTCCCGGGGGGATGAGCAGTTCTTC. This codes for CASSPGASRGDEQFF.

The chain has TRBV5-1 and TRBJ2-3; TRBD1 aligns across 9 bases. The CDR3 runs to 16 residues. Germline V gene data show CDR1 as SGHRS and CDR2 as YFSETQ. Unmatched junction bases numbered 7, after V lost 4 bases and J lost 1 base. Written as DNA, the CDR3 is TGCGCCAGCAGCCCTGGGACAGGGCCCGGCACAGATACGCAGTATTTT. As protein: CASSPGTGPGTDTQYF.

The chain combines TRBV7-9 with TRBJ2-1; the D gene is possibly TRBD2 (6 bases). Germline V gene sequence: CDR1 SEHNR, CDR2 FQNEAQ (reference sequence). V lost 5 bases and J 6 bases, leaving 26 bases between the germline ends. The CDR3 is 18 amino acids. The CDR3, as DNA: TGTGCCAGCAGCCGAGACCTAGTGACTAGTCGTCAACTCAATGAGCAGTTCTTC. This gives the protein CASSRDLVTSRQLNEQFF.

CDR3 residues: CASIPGHLNTEAFF. CDR3 sequence (DNA): TGTGCCAGCATCCCGGGACACCTGAACACTGAAGCTTTCTTT. This chain joins TRBV6-5 and TRBJ1-1; possibly TRBD1 for D (6 bases). There are 14 residues in the CDR3. CDR1 and CDR2 from the germline V gene are MNHEY and SVGAGI. The ends were cut back, 7 bases at V and 0 bases at J, with 12 bases in the middle.

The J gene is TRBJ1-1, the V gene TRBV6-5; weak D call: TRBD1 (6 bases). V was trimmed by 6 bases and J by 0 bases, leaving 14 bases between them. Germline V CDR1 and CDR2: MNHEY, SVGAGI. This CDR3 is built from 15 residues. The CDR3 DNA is TGTGCCAGCAGCCTAAATGGACAGCTGAACACTGAAGCTTTCTTT. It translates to CASSLNGQLNTEAFF.